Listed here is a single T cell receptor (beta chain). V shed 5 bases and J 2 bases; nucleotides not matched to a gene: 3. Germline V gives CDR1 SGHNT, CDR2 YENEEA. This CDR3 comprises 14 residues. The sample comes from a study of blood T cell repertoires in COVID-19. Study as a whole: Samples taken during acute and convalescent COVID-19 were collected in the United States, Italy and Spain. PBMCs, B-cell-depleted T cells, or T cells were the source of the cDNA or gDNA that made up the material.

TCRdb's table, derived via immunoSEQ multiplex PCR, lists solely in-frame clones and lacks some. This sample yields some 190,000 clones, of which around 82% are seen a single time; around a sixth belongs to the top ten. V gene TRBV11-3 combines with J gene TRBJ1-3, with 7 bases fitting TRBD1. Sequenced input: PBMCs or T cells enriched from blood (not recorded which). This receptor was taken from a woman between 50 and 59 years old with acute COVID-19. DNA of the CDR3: TGTGCCAGCAGCGTCGGGACAGCTGGAAACACCATATATTTT. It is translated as CASSVGTAGNTIYF.